These 9 T cell receptor beta chains came from one sample sequenced in a study of CXCR3-negative and CXCR3-positive naive CD8 T cells. TRB cDNA was prepared as libraries by UMI-labeled 5' RACE. TCRdb reprocessed the 5' RACE reads and reports one entry per CDR3 protein, with no DNA. The sample includes about 85,000 distinct CDR3 sequences. Their specific antigens are unknown. Findings of the study overall: TRB CDR3s were more hydrophobic in CXCR3-positive than in CXCR3-negative naive cells.

The sample was naive CXCR3+ CD8+ T cells from blood. Specified subset: CD45RO-CCR7+CD27+CD95- naive CD8+ T cells expressing CXCR3 (TNR3+). The source is a human donor in good health. Some clones in this sample may be carry-over from other donors' samples.

This chain connects TRBV5-6 to TRBJ2-1; the TCRdb call, TRBD1, lacks DNA for checking. Germline V gene lookup returns CDR1 SGHDT and CDR2 YYEEEE. The CDR3 length is 13 residues. CDR3 protein: CASSLLGGLEQFF.

CDR3 sequence reads: CASSPPGTSETYNEQFF. The genes are TRBV7-9 and TRBJ2-1; the TRBD2 assignment by TCRdb is unverifiable without DNA. The CDR3 is 17 residues long. Per the germline V gene, CDR1 is SEHNR and CDR2 is FQNEAQ (reference sequence).

This chain connects TRBV19 to TRBJ1-5; without DNA, the TCRdb call of TRBD1 cannot be checked. Looked up from germline, CDR1 is LNHDA and CDR2 is SQIVND (reference sequence). This CDR3 region has 13 residues. The CDR3 sequence is CASMGGGLQPQHF.

The chain joins TRBV7-6 to TRBJ2-7; TCRdb names TRBD1, which stays unverified in the absence of DNA. The CDR3 has 14 residues. Germline CDR1 reads SGHVS; CDR2 reads FNYEAQ. The CDR3 loop is CASSPPAQAYEQYF.

The rearrangement joins TRBV29-1 to TRBJ2-7; TCRdb proposes TRBD2, but this gene call is untestable without DNA. Germline V gene data show CDR1 as SQVTM and CDR2 as ANQGSEA. The CDR3 loop spans 13 amino acids. CDR3 sequence: CSVDEAGMDEQYF.

The V call is TRBV28, the J call TRBJ2-5; TCRdb's assignment of TRBD2 cannot be checked, as there is no DNA. The CDR3 totals 13 residues. Germline V gene data show CDR1 as MDHEN and CDR2 as SYDVKM. The CDR3 is CASNMGLAETQYF.

The J gene is TRBJ2-2, the V gene TRBV5-5; TCRdb's D gene call, TRBD2, goes unchecked for lack of DNA. This CDR3 is 13 amino acids long. CDR1 is SGHKS, CDR2 YYEKEE, per germline (reference sequence). The CDR3 spells CASSPLPSGELFF.

V and J are TRBV7-6 and TRBJ2-5. The V gene's germline CDR1 is SGHVS and CDR2 FNYEAQ. The CDR3 contains 14 residues. The CDR3: CASSLDPDQETQYF.

J is TRBJ2-1 and V is TRBV6-5; TCRdb's D gene call, TRBD2, goes unchecked for lack of DNA. The germline V gene encodes CDR1 MNHEY and CDR2 SVGAGI. The CDR3 consists of 13 residues. This CDR3 is CASQPETSVEQFF.